A selection of T cell receptor beta chains follows, all from one sample in a study of blood T cell repertoires in COVID-19. The assay was immunoSEQ multiplex PCR, and TCRdb's table has in-frame clones only and misses some. The sample includes about 160,000 clones, 60% to 85% seen only once; the top ten take 8% to 8.5%. The source material was peripheral blood. The receptors here all came from an older woman with COVID-19, enrolled during active disease. Both conserved end residues are trimmed from each CDR3. Size is omitted from some rows. Given values are once, few, many or a class for expanded clones.

V	size	J	CDR3
TRBV6-4	once	TRBJ1-5	ARRRQRNQPQH
TRBV10-3	-	TRBJ1-1	AISKAGTGENTEAF
TRBV10-1	-	TRBJ2-1	ASSDSASGGTREQF
TRBV6-5	-	TRBJ1-6	ASSYLQNSPLH
TRBV7-8	-	TRBJ2-5	ASSLGLAGPRGETQY
TRBV10-2	-	TRBJ2-3	ASSDDQARPTDTQY
TRBV18	-	TRBJ2-4	ASSTRSGTGAKNIQY
TRBV7-6	few	TRBJ1-1	ASSLAGQGKAQL
TRBV7-9	-	TRBJ1-5	ASSLDTGNQPQH
TRBV14	-	TRBJ1-1	ASSERQGMNTEAF
TRBV4-1	-	TRBJ1-2	ASSQESSRGYGYT
TRBV18	-	TRBJ1-1	ASSLVGENTEAF
TRBV21-1	once	TRBJ2-1	ASSLPGLAGGNEQF
TRBV6-1	-	TRBJ2-1	ASSDTGAIPRNEQF
TRBV18	-	TRBJ2-7	ASSPADNYEQY
TRBV9	once	TRBJ2-2	ASSLNTGELF
TRBV5-1	-	TRBJ2-3	ASSPIPRDTQY
TRBV4-3	few	TRBJ2-7	ASSRTDRGWGEQY
TRBV9	-	TRBJ1-6	ASSVFDRPGNSPLH
TRBV5-1	-	TRBJ2-1	ASSSDSTYNEQF
TRBV18	-	TRBJ1-1	ASSPTGANTEAF
TRBV19	-	TRBJ1-4	ASRPGLIATNEKLF
TRBV18	-	TRBJ1-1	ASSDTWNTEAF
TRBV19	-	TRBJ1-2	ASSIRAEGKSGYT
TRBV27	-	TRBJ2-3	ASSLITSGGSTDTQY
TRBV4-1	-	TRBJ2-1	ASSQGWGPYNEQF
TRBV7-8	-	TRBJ1-4	ASSPIGTGLSTNEKLF
TRBV5-8	many	TRBJ2-5	ASSSRGTAQETQY
TRBV7-9	few	TRBJ1-1	ASSLLDRNTEAF
TRBV21-1	-	TRBJ1-4	ASRTPRAPNEKLF
TRBV24-1	-	TRBJ2-1	ATSRMSSYNEQF
TRBV3-1/TRBV3-2	-	TRBJ1-6	ASSQGESPLH
TRBV15	many	TRBJ2-5	ATSSMMRQGRETQY
TRBV7-6	-	TRBJ1-1	ASSLGQGVF
TRBV6-2/TRBV6-3	-	TRBJ2-7	ASSPGGAGTDGLEQY
TRBV9	-	TRBJ2-7	ASSSRGRGVDEQY
TRBV7-2	-	TRBJ2-2	ASSPAGTGFTGELF
TRBV7-8	once	TRBJ2-5	ASSTVPALGETQY
TRBV28	-	TRBJ2-5	ASSSKKTRQETQY
TRBV2	-	TRBJ1-1	ASNRQGAGNTEAF
TRBV6-4	few	TRBJ1-1	ASSLGGQSSRAF
TRBV11-2	-	TRBJ2-1	ASTLAGGGEQF
TRBV28	-	TRBJ1-1	ASSLPIGQVNTEAF
TRBV29-1	-	TRBJ2-2	SATYGTGNTGELF
TRBV12-3/TRBV12-4	-	TRBJ2-7	ASSRTTYEQY
TRBV11-2	-	TRBJ1-1	ASSLVGQGGVNTEAF
TRBV5-1	-	TRBJ2-1	ASSLAWGGSYNEQF
TRBV7-9	-	TRBJ1-2	ASSFSQGHGYT
TRBV19	-	TRBJ1-1	ASSIRTGNTEAF
TRBV4-3	-	TRBJ2-7	ASSQARSPTYEQY
TRBV27	-	TRBJ2-7	ASSFGPSLIYEQY
TRBV5-1	once	TRBJ2-4	ASSLEARGKNIQY
TRBV7-9	-	TRBJ2-2	ASNHRAGGGSGELF